A selection of T cell receptor beta chains follows, all from one sample in a study of T-cell memory formation after mild COVID-19. Using its own MiXCR run on the 5' RACE reads, TCRdb lists one record per CDR3 protein. The sample has about 180,000 distinct CDR3 sequences; roughly 20% are singletons. Sequences were obtained from PBMCs or a T cell subset sorted from them (not recorded which). The receptors derive from a man between 18 and 35 years old who had mild COVID-19 (a few samples of this study predate the infection). Cell type and time point are not known. The CDR3 runs from the conserved cysteine through the conserved F or W. The order of the fields is D gene, J gene, V gene, clone size, CDR3 protein, CDR3 DNA. The D gene is left open where the match is weak. Where a row states a size, it is once, few, many or the class of an expanded clone; other rows omit it.

TRBD1,TRBJ2-5,TRBV2,.,CASREGQGHQETQYF,TGTGCCAGCAGGGAGGGACAGGGACACCAAGAGACCCAGTACTTC
.,TRBJ2-2,TRBV19,.,CASRGTGELFF,TGTGCCAGTAGGGGAACCGGGGAGCTGTTTTTT
.,TRBJ2-5,TRBV20-1,many,CSASDPGPGETQYF,TGCAGTGCTAGTGATCCGGGTCCCGGGGAGACCCAGTACTTC
.,TRBJ1-5,TRBV10-3,.,CAISGTQQDGPQHF,TGTGCCATCAGTGGGACACAACAAGATGGGCCCCAGCATTTT
.,TRBJ1-1,TRBV7-3,.,CASSFQGPTEAFF,TGTGCCAGCAGCTTCCAGGGCCCAACTGAAGCTTTCTTT
.,TRBJ1-2,TRBV19,.,CASSIPPAGFYGYTF,TGTGCCAGTAGTATCCCTCCAGCGGGGTTCTATGGCTACACCTTC
.,TRBJ2-3,TRBV29-1,.,CSVVEGSFQDTQYF,TGCAGCGTTGTGGAAGGATCTTTCCAAGATACGCAGTATTTT
TRBD2,TRBJ2-5,TRBV3-1,.,CASSHQRGALETQYF,TGTGCCAGCAGCCACCAGCGGGGGGCCTTGGAGACCCAGTACTTC
.,TRBJ1-1,TRBV7-9,.,CASSLYGGAGTEAFF,TGTGCCAGCAGCTTATATGGGGGGGCTGGCACTGAAGCTTTCTTT
.,TRBJ2-5,TRBV5-1,few,CASSLHQETQYF,TGCGCCAGCAGCTTGCACCAAGAGACCCAGTACTTC
.,TRBJ1-1,TRBV20-1,.,CSAGHREGSEAFF,TGCAGTGCTGGGCACAGGGAAGGGTCTGAAGCTTTCTTT
TRBD1,TRBJ1-5,TRBV2,few,CASDRGSNQPQHF,TGTGCCAGCGACAGGGGTAGCAATCAGCCCCAGCATTTT
.,TRBJ1-1,TRBV18,.,CASSPVSGSGTEAFF,TGTGCCAGCTCACCTGTGTCGGGGTCGGGCACTGAAGCTTTCTTT
TRBD2,TRBJ2-1,TRBV30,few,CAWSVLAGGTRFF,TGTGCCTGGAGTGTTTTAGCGGGGGGCACCAGGTTCTTC
.,TRBJ2-1,TRBV20-1,.,CSAPQDSRHEQFF,TGCAGTGCACCTCAGGACAGTCGGCATGAGCAGTTCTTC
.,TRBJ2-4,TRBV6-2/TRBV6-3,few,CASINGGSTNIQYF,TGTGCCAGCATCAACGGGGGCAGCACCAACATTCAGTACTTC
TRBD1,TRBJ2-5,TRBV18,once,CASSSYRGPQETQYF,TGTGCCAGCTCATCCTACAGGGGCCCCCAAGAGACCCAGTACTTC
.,TRBJ1-1,TRBV19,few,CASRPAGSLNTEAFF,TGTGCCAGTAGGCCTGCAGGGTCCCTGAACACTGAAGCTTTCTTT
TRBD2,TRBJ2-1,TRBV7-3,many,CASSLGRGGYEQFF,TGTGCCAGCAGCTTAGGGCGGGGGGGCTATGAGCAGTTCTTC
.,TRBJ1-2,TRBV21-1,.,CAKRTGNYGYTF,TGTGCCAAAAGGACAGGGAACTATGGCTACACCTTC
TRBD2,TRBJ2-5,TRBV20-1,.,CSARDFRAGGYGKETQYF,TGCAGTGCTAGAGATTTTCGAGCGGGGGGGTATGGTAAAGAGACCCAGTACTTC
TRBD1,TRBJ2-7,TRBV10-3,few,CAITQGYEQYF,TGTGCCATCACACAGGGGTACGAGCAGTACTTC
.,TRBJ2-3,TRBV5-1,.,CASCPGGVTDTQYF,TGCGCCAGCTGCCCAGGGGGGGTGACAGATACGCAGTATTTT
.,TRBJ2-5,TRBV4-2,few,CASSQGQLQETQYF,TGTGCCAGCAGCCAAGGGCAGTTGCAAGAGACCCAGTACTTC
TRBD2,TRBJ2-1,TRBV6-5,.,CASSSLTSGSYNEQFF,TGTGCCAGCAGTTCACTGACTAGCGGTTCCTACAATGAGCAGTTCTTC
TRBD1,TRBJ2-3,TRBV7-9,.,CASTQGDGRQNTQYF,TGTGCCAGCACGCAGGGGGATGGACGACAGAATACGCAGTATTTT
.,TRBJ1-5,TRBV4-3,.,CASSQDGKGEMPQHF,TGCGCCAGCAGCCAAGATGGTAAAGGGGAAATGCCCCAGCATTTT
.,TRBJ1-4,TRBV6-6,.,CASTSRAPTNEKLFF,TGTGCCAGCACCTCCCGAGCACCAACTAATGAAAAGCTGTTTTTT
.,TRBJ1-3,TRBV20-1,.,CSALNQGGNTIYF,TGCAGTGCTTTAAATCAGGGGGGAAACACCATATATTTT
.,TRBJ1-1,TRBV3-1,.,CASSPITTGTEAFF,TGTGCCAGCAGCCCAATAACAACAGGAACTGAAGCTTTCTTT
TRBD1,TRBJ1-3,TRBV5-1,few,CASSLAGQGRNTIYF,TGCGCCAGCAGCTTGGCGGGACAGGGTAGAAACACCATATATTTT
TRBD1,TRBJ2-3,TRBV9,few,CASSFGTALTDTQYF,TGTGCCAGCAGCTTTGGGACAGCCCTCACAGATACGCAGTATTTT
.,TRBJ2-5,TRBV6-2/TRBV6-3,.,CASRGRYPLETQYF,TGTGCCAGCAGGGGTCGTTACCCCCTCGAGACCCAGTACTTC
.,TRBJ1-1,TRBV7-2,.,CASGNQGSTEAFF,TGTGCCAGCGGGAATCAGGGGTCCACTGAAGCTTTCTTT
.,TRBJ2-5,TRBV11-2,many,CASSRERQETQYF,TGTGCCAGCAGCCGGGAGAGGCAAGAGACCCAGTACTTC
.,TRBJ1-1,TRBV5-1,few,CASRVGTVNTEAFF,TGCGCCAGCAGGGTGGGTACGGTTAACACTGAAGCTTTCTTT
TRBD1,TRBJ1-1,TRBV5-1,.,CASTGTENTEAFF,TGCGCCAGCACCGGGACAGAGAACACTGAAGCTTTCTTT
.,TRBJ2-1,TRBV6-2/TRBV6-3,.,CASSFPGGYEQFF,TGTGCCAGCAGCTTCCCTGGTGGCTATGAGCAGTTCTTC
TRBD1,TRBJ1-4,TRBV4-3,once,CASSHRDREAEKLFF,TGCGCCAGCAGCCACCGGGACAGGGAGGCTGAAAAACTGTTTTTT
.,TRBJ2-3,TRBV9,many,CASSVATDTQYF,TGTGCCAGCAGCGTAGCGACAGATACGCAGTATTTT
.,TRBJ1-4,TRBV7-9,few,CASRAGDGPTNEKLFF,TGTGCCAGCAGGGCAGGGGACGGTCCAACTAATGAAAAACTGTTTTTT
TRBD1,TRBJ1-6,TRBV20-1,.,CSAFPGQGHSPLHF,TGCAGTGCCTTCCCGGGACAGGGTCATTCACCCCTCCACTTT
TRBD1,TRBJ2-3,TRBV6-1,.,CATRATGSTDTQYF,TGTGCCACCCGGGCGACAGGGTCAACAGATACGCAGTATTTT
TRBD1,TRBJ1-2,TRBV20-1,few,CSARGDRDHYGYTF,TGCAGTGCTAGGGGGGACAGGGACCACTATGGCTACACCTTC
.,TRBJ1-1,TRBV6-4,few,CASSDSSDTKAFF,TGTGCCAGCAGTGACTCGAGCGACACCAAAGCTTTCTTT
.,TRBJ1-1,TRBV7-9,.,CASSEAGYRGSLRTEAFF,TGTGCCAGCAGCGAAGCGGGGTATAGAGGGAGCCTGAGGACTGAAGCTTTCTTT
.,TRBJ1-3,TRBV7-2,few,CASSLSGRDGNTIYF,TGTGCCAGCAGCTTATCCGGCAGGGATGGAAACACCATATATTTT
.,TRBJ1-1,TRBV7-8,few,CASSVSRGNTEAFF,TGTGCCAGCAGCGTCAGCAGGGGGAACACTGAAGCTTTCTTT
TRBD1,TRBJ1-2,TRBV6-5,few,CASSYLPPTGGSYGYTF,TGTGCCAGCAGTTACTTACCCCCGACAGGGGGCAGCTATGGCTACACCTTC
TRBD2,TRBJ2-5,TRBV9,once,CASSLSAGNQETQYF,TGTGCCAGCAGCCTCTCAGCGGGGAACCAAGAGACCCAGTACTTC